These T cell receptor beta chains were read from a single sample in a study of neoadjuvant anti-PD-1 for oral cavity cancer. Only in-frame clones appear in the TCRdb table, and some are missing; sequencing was by immunoSEQ multiplex PCR. Among 14,000 to 15,000 clones listed, approximately 40% were seen once. The sequenced sample was tumor tissue, obtained after nivolumab (anti-PD-1) treatment. These receptors were taken from a person between 35 and 79 years old with oral cavity squamous cell carcinoma. Both conserved end residues are part of each CDR3. A D gene is named only where the DNA matches it firmly. For some rows the clone size is stated as once, few or many, or as a class when expanded; others skip it.

J: TRBJ2-7
V: TRBV4-3
D: -
size: few
DNA: TGCGCCAGCAGCCAAGTCCTCGCCCGGGTTCCCCCCTACGAGCAGTACTTC
CDR3: CASSQVLARVPPYEQYF

J: TRBJ1-6
V: TRBV27
D: -
size: few
DNA: TGTGCCAGCAGTTTGATGCCGGGGGCGGCGTATTCACCCCTCCACTTT
CDR3: CASSLMPGAAYSPLHF

J: TRBJ2-7
V: TRBV5-1
D: -
size: few
DNA: TGCGCCAGCAGCCCTGAGGGGGACTCCTACGAGCAGTACTTC
CDR3: CASSPEGDSYEQYF

J: TRBJ2-6
V: TRBV11-2
D: -
size: few
DNA: TGTGCCAGCAGCTATGACAGCATAATAGTCTCTGGGGCCAACGTCCTGACTTTC
CDR3: CASSYDSIIVSGANVLTF

J: TRBJ1-6
V: TRBV6-6
D: -
size: few
DNA: TGTGCCAGCAGGATGTGGGACAAAGATTCACCCCTCCACTTT
CDR3: CASRMWDKDSPLHF

J: TRBJ1-1
V: TRBV7-2
D: TRBD1
size: -
DNA: TGTGCCAGCAGACAGACAGGGGGCTCGACTGAAGCTTTCTTT
CDR3: CASRQTGGSTEAFF

J: TRBJ2-3
V: TRBV5-4
D: TRBD1
size: -
DNA: TGTGCCAGCAGCTTTAGGACAGGGGTTGTGGATACGCAGTATTTT
CDR3: CASSFRTGVVDTQYF

J: TRBJ1-2
V: TRBV7-2
D: TRBD1
size: -
DNA: TGTGCCAGCAGCTTAGGGGACAGGGGGCAGGATGGCTACACCTTC
CDR3: CASSLGDRGQDGYTF

J: TRBJ1-5
V: TRBV6-5
D: TRBD1
size: few
DNA: TGTGCCAGCAGGTCCGGGACAGGTTATCAGCCCCAGCATTTT
CDR3: CASRSGTGYQPQHF

J: TRBJ2-5
V: TRBV6-6
D: -
size: -
DNA: TGTGCCAGCAGTTACTCGCCGGGTGCCGAGACCCAGTACTTC
CDR3: CASSYSPGAETQYF

J: TRBJ1-3
V: TRBV11-2
D: -
size: once
DNA: TGTGCCAGCAGCTTAGGAGCACAGGGTCCTGGAAACACCATATATTTT
CDR3: CASSLGAQGPGNTIYF

J: TRBJ1-2
V: TRBV28
D: -
size: few
DNA: TGTGCCAGCAGTTTAACGGGGACGGGTGGCTACACCTTC
CDR3: CASSLTGTGGYTF

J: TRBJ1-3
V: TRBV4-2
D: TRBD1
size: -
DNA: TGTGCCAGCAGCCAAGAATTACAGGGGCTCTCTGGAAACACCATATATTTT
CDR3: CASSQELQGLSGNTIYF

J: TRBJ2-1
V: TRBV7-9
D: -
size: once
DNA: TGTGCCAGCATCAAGCCTCAGGGTTCGAGAAATGAGCAGTTCTTC
CDR3: CASIKPQGSRNEQFF

J: TRBJ1-5
V: TRBV7-2
D: TRBD1
size: -
DNA: TGTGCCAGCAGCCAAGGACAGGGTGAGGTCAATCAGCCCCAGCATTTT
CDR3: CASSQGQGEVNQPQHF

J: TRBJ1-4
V: TRBV2
D: TRBD1
size: few
DNA: TGTGCCAGCAGCCTTGACAGGGGCAGGGAAAAACTGTTTTTT
CDR3: CASSLDRGREKLFF

J: TRBJ2-1
V: TRBV5-1
D: TRBD1
size: few
DNA: TGCGCCAGCAGCTCCCGACAGGGTCTCTACAATGAGCAGTTCTTC
CDR3: CASSSRQGLYNEQFF

J: TRBJ1-1
V: TRBV6-5
D: TRBD1
size: -
DNA: TGTGCCACCGAGACAGGGTGGGAGAGGAACACTGAAGCTTTCTTT
CDR3: CATETGWERNTEAFF

J: TRBJ2-2
V: TRBV10-3
D: -
size: medium-sized
DNA: TGTGCCATCAGGGTTACCGGGGACACCGGGGAGCTGTTTTTT
CDR3: CAIRVTGDTGELFF

J: TRBJ2-7
V: TRBV5-1
D: -
size: once
DNA: TGCGCCAGCAGCCAAGGGCCGGACTACGAGCAGTACTTC
CDR3: CASSQGPDYEQYF

J: TRBJ1-5
V: TRBV6-5
D: TRBD1
size: few
DNA: TGTGCCAGCAGTTCTCGAGGGGGCTCGAATCAGCCCCAGCATTTT
CDR3: CASSSRGGSNQPQHF

J: TRBJ1-2
V: TRBV5-1
D: -
size: few
DNA: TGCGCCAGCAGCCCGGCGGCGGACAGATCCTACCATGGCTACACCTTC
CDR3: CASSPAADRSYHGYTF

J: TRBJ2-1
V: TRBV7-2
D: -
size: few
DNA: TGTGCCAGCAGCCGCCGACTGGACAATGAGCAGTTCTTC
CDR3: CASSRRLDNEQFF

J: TRBJ2-7
V: TRBV6-5
D: -
size: -
DNA: TGTGCCAGCAGGGGGACGGCTACCTACGAGCAGTACTTC
CDR3: CASRGTATYEQYF

J: TRBJ2-2
V: TRBV19
D: TRBD1
size: -
DNA: TGTGCCAGTAGTTTTGTCCCCCCCACTCCCGGGACAGGGGGACCCGGGGAGCTGTTTTTT
CDR3: CASSFVPPTPGTGGPGELFF

J: TRBJ2-1
V: TRBV7-8
D: -
size: -
DNA: TGTGCCAGCAGCTTAGAGGCAGCGAGCAATGAGCAGTTCTTC
CDR3: CASSLEAASNEQFF

J: TRBJ2-5
V: TRBV6-1
D: -
size: -
DNA: TGTGCCAGCAGTGCGAACGAGCAGGGTTCTGGGACCCAGTACTTC
CDR3: CASSANEQGSGTQYF

J: TRBJ1-6
V: TRBV6-1
D: TRBD1
size: once
DNA: TGTGCCAGCAGTACTGGGACAGGGGCGAATTCACCCCTCCACTTT
CDR3: CASSTGTGANSPLHF

J: TRBJ1-3
V: TRBV6-5
D: -
size: -
DNA: TGTGCCAGCAGTGTAAGCCAGGCTACAGGAAACACCATATATTTT
CDR3: CASSVSQATGNTIYF

J: TRBJ1-1
V: TRBV19
D: -
size: -
DNA: TGTGCCAGTAGTATAGGGTACATGAACACTGAAGCTTTCTTT
CDR3: CASSIGYMNTEAFF

J: TRBJ2-7
V: TRBV7-9
D: TRBD1
size: -
DNA: TGTGCCAGCAGCCCCCGGAAAGGGGGCATATACGAGCAGTACTTC
CDR3: CASSPRKGGIYEQYF

J: TRBJ1-2
V: TRBV4-3
D: -
size: -
DNA: TGCGCCAGCAGCCAGGTGGACACAGGCCACGGGGGCTACACCTTC
CDR3: CASSQVDTGHGGYTF

J: TRBJ2-7
V: TRBV6-5
D: -
size: -
DNA: TGTGCCAGCAGGGGGGTAGAACAGGGTGGATTCGAGCAGTACTTC
CDR3: CASRGVEQGGFEQYF

J: TRBJ2-3
V: TRBV7-3
D: -
size: -
DNA: TGTGCCAGCCCCATGGGCCTCACAGATACGCAGTATTTT
CDR3: CASPMGLTDTQYF

J: TRBJ1-6
V: TRBV6-6
D: TRBD1
size: -
DNA: TGTGCCAGCAGCCCGGGACAGGAAAATTCACCCCTCCACTTT
CDR3: CASSPGQENSPLHF

J: TRBJ2-2
V: TRBV7-9
D: -
size: -
DNA: TGTGCCAGCAGCGCAACCGGGCTCCGGGGCCATTCCGGGGAGCTGTTTTTT
CDR3: CASSATGLRGHSGELFF

J: TRBJ1-2
V: TRBV16
D: TRBD1
size: few
DNA: TGTGCCAGCAGCCAACGTCGGGACAGGGTTTTGAGGACCTATGGCTACACCTTC
CDR3: CASSQRRDRVLRTYGYTF

J: TRBJ2-2
V: TRBV6-1
D: -
size: few
DNA: TGTGCCAGCAGTGAAAGCGGAGTCGGGGAGCTGTTTTTT
CDR3: CASSESGVGELFF

J: TRBJ2-7
V: TRBV15
D: -
size: few
DNA: TGTGCCACCAGCAGAGATCGGGGGTACGAGCAGTACTTC
CDR3: CATSRDRGYEQYF

J: TRBJ2-3
V: TRBV5-6
D: -
size: -
DNA: TGTGCCAGCAGCCCAACAGGGTCCAGCACAGATACGCAGTATTTT
CDR3: CASSPTGSSTDTQYF

J: TRBJ2-7
V: TRBV6-5
D: -
size: -
DNA: TGTGCCAGCAGATACCGCCGGGGGTTATCCTACGAGCAGTACTTC
CDR3: CASRYRRGLSYEQYF

J: TRBJ1-6
V: TRBV27
D: TRBD1
size: -
DNA: TGTGCCAGCAGGACGGGACAGGGCCCCTCACCCCTCCACTTT
CDR3: CASRTGQGPSPLHF

J: TRBJ1-2
V: TRBV6-6
D: -
size: few
DNA: TGTGCCAGCAGTCTCGGTCTGCAGGACTATGGCTACACCTTC
CDR3: CASSLGLQDYGYTF

J: TRBJ2-5
V: TRBV11-2
D: TRBD2
size: -
DNA: TGTGCCAGCAGCTTAGTAGGGCTAGCGGGGGAGACCCAGTACTTC
CDR3: CASSLVGLAGETQYF

J: TRBJ1-2
V: TRBV6-5
D: -
size: few
DNA: TGTGCCAGCAGTTACCGAGGTTATGGCTACACCTTC
CDR3: CASSYRGYGYTF

J: TRBJ1-6
V: TRBV4-3
D: -
size: -
DNA: TGCGCCAGCAAACCCCACCACAGGAGCTCCTATAATTCACCCCTCCACTTT
CDR3: CASKPHHRSSYNSPLHF

J: TRBJ2-7
V: TRBV6-5
D: -
size: -
DNA: TGTGCCAGCAGGATCAGCTACGAGCAGTACTTC
CDR3: CASRISYEQYF

J: TRBJ2-7
V: TRBV6-6
D: -
size: -
DNA: TGTGCCAGCAGTTACGGGGCCCCCTACGAGCAGTACTTC
CDR3: CASSYGAPYEQYF

J: TRBJ2-3
V: TRBV5-1
D: -
size: -
DNA: TGCGCCAGCAGCAGCGTCAGAGCAGATACGCAGTATTTT
CDR3: CASSSVRADTQYF

J: TRBJ2-1
V: TRBV10-3
D: TRBD2
size: -
DNA: TGTGCCATCAGTGGACTAGCGGGGGGAGATGAGCAGTTCTTC
CDR3: CAISGLAGGDEQFF

J: TRBJ1-6
V: TRBV19
D: -
size: many
DNA: TGTGCCAGTAGTAGCAGCAGTGACTTCTATAATTCACCCCTCCACTTT
CDR3: CASSSSSDFYNSPLHF

J: TRBJ2-1
V: TRBV6-5
D: -
size: few
DNA: TGTGCCAGTCGGCTACAGGATGGTGAGCAGTTCTTC
CDR3: CASRLQDGEQFF

J: TRBJ2-6
V: TRBV7-9
D: TRBD2
size: -
DNA: TGTGCCAGCAGTTTAGGGGCGGGAGACTCTGGGGCCAACGTCCTGACTTTC
CDR3: CASSLGAGDSGANVLTF

J: TRBJ2-5
V: TRBV10-1
D: -
size: -
DNA: TGCGCCAGCAGTGATCAGTACCAAGAGACCCAGTACTTC
CDR3: CASSDQYQETQYF

J: TRBJ2-7
V: TRBV6-1
D: -
size: -
DNA: TGTGCCAGCCGAAGTAGAAGAGGCAGCTCCTACGAGCAGTACTTC
CDR3: CASRSRRGSSYEQYF

J: TRBJ2-1
V: TRBV27
D: -
size: -
DNA: TGTGCCAGCAGTTTATCAGGTGGGGGACCCGACTTCTACAATGAGCAGTTCTTC
CDR3: CASSLSGGGPDFYNEQFF

J: TRBJ1-2
V: TRBV30
D: -
size: few
DNA: TGTGCCTGGAAGGGTCGCCAAAGCGGTTATGGCTACACCTTC
CDR3: CAWKGRQSGYGYTF

J: TRBJ2-7
V: TRBV2
D: -
size: -
DNA: TGTGCCAGCAGTGAAGGCAGAGAGGTTGAGGAGCAGTACTTC
CDR3: CASSEGREVEEQYF

J: TRBJ2-7
V: TRBV15
D: -
size: -
DNA: TGTGCCACCAGCCCGGGACGGACGTACGAGCAGTACTTC
CDR3: CATSPGRTYEQYF